The entry below gives a single TCR beta chain sequence along with its context. Its antigen is currently unknown. These data come from a study of identical twins. Study results and caveats: A partial confounding effect on zero-insertion analyses could come from invariant MAIT and iNKT cells. Memory repertoires showed no such pattern, whereas abundant cord blood beta clonotypes carried fewer insertions. Within beta out-of-frame sequences, the excess sharing observed between twins was weaker.

In TCRdb, the 5' RACE reads were re-called with MiXCR into one record per CDR3 protein. The sample holds under 450,000 distinct CDR3 sequences; around 18% are singletons and the top ten take 12%. V lost 2 bases and J lost 8, with 13 bases in between. This CDR3 has 15 amino acids. Looked up from germline, CDR1 is LGHNA and CDR2 is YNFKEQ. The clonotype originates from a man aged 50 to 60 in good health. V is TRBV4-2 and J is TRBJ1-6; D is uncertain. What was sequenced was naive T cells sorted from blood. CDR3 sequence: CASSQYVGSDSPLHF. The CDR3 DNA reads as TGTGCCAGCAGCCAATACGTGGGGTCAGATTCACCCCTCCACTTT.